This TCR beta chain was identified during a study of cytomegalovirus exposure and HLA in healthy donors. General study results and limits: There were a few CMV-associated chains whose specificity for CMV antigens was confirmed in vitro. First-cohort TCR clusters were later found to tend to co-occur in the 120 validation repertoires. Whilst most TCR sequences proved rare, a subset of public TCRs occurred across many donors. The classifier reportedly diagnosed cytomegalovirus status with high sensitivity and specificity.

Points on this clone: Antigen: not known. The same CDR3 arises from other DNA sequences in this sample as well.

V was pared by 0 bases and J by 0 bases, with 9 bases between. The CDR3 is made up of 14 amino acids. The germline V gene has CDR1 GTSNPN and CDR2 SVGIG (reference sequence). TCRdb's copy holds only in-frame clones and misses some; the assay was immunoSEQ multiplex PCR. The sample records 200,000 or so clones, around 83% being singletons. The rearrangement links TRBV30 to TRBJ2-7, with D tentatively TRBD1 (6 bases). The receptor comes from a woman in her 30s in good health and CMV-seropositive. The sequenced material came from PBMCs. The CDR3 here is CAWSVGGSSYEQYF. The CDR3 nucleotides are TGTGCCTGGAGTGTAGGGGGTAGCTCCTACGAGCAGTACTTC.